This T cell receptor beta chain was found in a study of tumour-infiltrating T cells in Burkitt lymphoma. Study summary: Overall and progression-free survival were predicted by productive clonality.

This clone was seen only a few times. What it recognizes is unknown. General study results and limits: Public clonotypes, several, appeared across numerous Burkitt lymphoma patients.

Profiling relied on immunoSEQ multiplex PCR, and the TCRdb table lists in-frame clones only, not all of them. The table has tens of thousands of clones, around 30% seen once. Germline CDR1 and CDR2: SGHTA and FQGNSA. V dropped 2 bases and J dropped 0 bases, with 11 bases sitting between them. The CDR3 length is 16 residues. The source of this sequence is a human donor with Burkitt lymphoma. The rearrangement links TRBV7-2 to TRBJ2-4; tentatively, D is TRBD1 (5 bases). Sequenced input: tumor tissue. CDR3 protein: CASSLPGLGAKNIQYF. DNA for the CDR3: TGTGCCAGCAGCTTACCAGGGCTGGGAGCCAAAAACATTCAGTACTTC. Together with reference TRBV7-2 and TRBJ2-4, the CDR3 gives the full variable domain: GAGVSQSPSNKVTEKGKDVELRCDPISGHTALYWYRQSLGQGLEFLIYFQGNSAPDKSGLPSDRFSAERTGGSVSTLTIQRTQQEDSAVYLCASSLPGLGAKNIQYFGAGTRLSVL.